This T cell receptor beta chain was found in a study of T cells expressing NK-cell markers. Germline V CDR1 and CDR2: KGHSH, LQKENI. This CDR3 comprises 15 residues. Each CDR3 protein gets one entry in TCRdb, which reprocessed the 5' RACE reads and gives no DNA. This repertoire includes 200,000 to 300,000 distinct CDR3 sequences. The TCR was taken from a woman between 18 and 75 years old in good health. V is TRBV18 and J is TRBJ2-1; the D call of TRBD1 rests on TCRdb alone, since no DNA is present to check it. Sequencing used blood T cells: a sorted CD56 or NKG2C T cell subset, CD4+ or CD8+ T cells, or bulk PBMC T cells (not recorded which). The CDR3 here is CASSPGARGILEQFF. The whole variable domain, filled in from reference TRBV18 and TRBJ2-1, reads NAGVMQNPRHLVRRRGQEARLRCSPMKGHSHVYWYRQLPEEGLKFMVYLQKENIIDESGMPKERFSAEFPKEGPSILRIQQVVRGDSAAYFCASSPGARGILEQFFGPGTRLTVL.